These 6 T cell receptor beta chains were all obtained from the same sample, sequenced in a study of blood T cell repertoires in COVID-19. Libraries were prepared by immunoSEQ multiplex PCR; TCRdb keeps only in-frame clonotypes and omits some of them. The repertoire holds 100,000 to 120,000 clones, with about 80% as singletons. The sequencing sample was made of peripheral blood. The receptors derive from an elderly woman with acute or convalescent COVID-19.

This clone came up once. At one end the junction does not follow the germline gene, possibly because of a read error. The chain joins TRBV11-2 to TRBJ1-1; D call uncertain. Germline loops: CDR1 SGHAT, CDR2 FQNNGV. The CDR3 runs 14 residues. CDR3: CASTLIAGKTEAFF. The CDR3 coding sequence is TGTGCCAGCACCTTAATAGCGGGGAAAACTGAAGCTTTCTTT.

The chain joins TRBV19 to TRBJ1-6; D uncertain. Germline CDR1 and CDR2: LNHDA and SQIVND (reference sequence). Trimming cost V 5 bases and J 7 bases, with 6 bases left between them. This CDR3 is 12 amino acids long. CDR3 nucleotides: TGTGCCAGTAGTCCTAAGAATTCACCCCTCCACTTT. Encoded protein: CASSPKNSPLHF.

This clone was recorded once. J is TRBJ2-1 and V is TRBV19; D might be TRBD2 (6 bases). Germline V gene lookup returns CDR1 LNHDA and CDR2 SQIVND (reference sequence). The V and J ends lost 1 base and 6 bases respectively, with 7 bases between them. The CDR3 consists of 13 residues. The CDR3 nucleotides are TGTGCCAGTAGTATAGCGGGAGCCAATGAGCAGTTCTTC. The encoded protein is CASSIAGANEQFF.

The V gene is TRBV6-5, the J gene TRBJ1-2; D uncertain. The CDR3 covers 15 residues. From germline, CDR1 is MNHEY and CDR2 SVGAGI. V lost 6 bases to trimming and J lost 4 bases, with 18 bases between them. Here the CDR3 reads CASRPTTGIGYGYTF. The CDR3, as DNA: TGTGCCAGCAGGCCCACCACGGGAATAGGCTATGGCTACACCTTC.

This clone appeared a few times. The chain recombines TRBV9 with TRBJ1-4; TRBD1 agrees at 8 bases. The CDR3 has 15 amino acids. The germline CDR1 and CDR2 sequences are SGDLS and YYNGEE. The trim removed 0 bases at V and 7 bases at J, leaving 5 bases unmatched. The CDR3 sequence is CASSVGGQETEKLFF. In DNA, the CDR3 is TGTGCCAGCAGCGTAGGGGGACAGGAAACTGAAAAACTGTTTTTT.

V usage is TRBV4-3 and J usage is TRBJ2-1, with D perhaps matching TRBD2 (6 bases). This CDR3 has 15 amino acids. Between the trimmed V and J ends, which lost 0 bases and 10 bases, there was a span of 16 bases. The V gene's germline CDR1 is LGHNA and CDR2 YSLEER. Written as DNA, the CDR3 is TGCGCCAGCAGCCAAGAGGGGGGTGCGGGCGGGGAGCAGTTCTTC. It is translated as CASSQEGGAGGEQFF.